One and the same sample provided the 32 T cell receptor beta chains below, sequenced in a study of blood T cell repertoires in COVID-19. Profiling relied on immunoSEQ multiplex PCR, and the TCRdb table lists in-frame clones only, not all of them. The sample contains 50,000 to 65,000 clones, about 85% of which appear only once. The sequencing input was peripheral blood. Receptors were obtained from a human donor in a cohort sampled during active COVID-19.

A single count supports this clone. The chain joins TRBV27 to TRBJ1-5; D ambiguous. CDR3 size: 15 residues. Trimming removed 5 bases at V and 1 base at J, with 12 bases between. Germline loops: CDR1 MNHEY, CDR2 SMNVEV (reference sequence). CDR3 loop: CASSPGMWSNQPQHF. The CDR3 bases are TGTGCCAGCAGTCCGGGGATGTGGAGCAATCAGCCCCAGCATTTT.

The rearrangement uses TRBV2 and TRBJ1-1; D perhaps matches TRBD1 (5 bases). Germline V lookup: CDR1 SNHLY, CDR2 FYNNEI. The V and J ends lost 1 base and 5 bases respectively, with 8 bases between them. This CDR3 contains 13 residues. CDR3 in DNA: TGTGCCAGCAGTGAAGAGCAGGGTACTGAAGCTTTCTTT. This gives the protein CASSEEQGTEAFF.

The rearrangement links TRBV7-9 to TRBJ1-3; 7 nucleotides agree with TRBD1. The CDR3 loop spans 14 amino acids. Germline V CDR1 and CDR2: SEHNR, FQNEAQ (reference sequence). Trimming at V came to 5 bases and at J to 2 bases, leaving 3 bases not matched to a gene. The CDR3 is CASSVQGTGNTIYF. As DNA, the CDR3 is TGTGCCAGCAGCGTACAGGGGACTGGAAACACCATATATTTT.

The chain has TRBV29-1 and TRBJ2-2; a possible D gene is TRBD2 (6 bases). The CDR3 contains 13 residues. The V end lost 5 bases, the J end lost 4 bases, and 11 bases lay between the germline ends. Germline V CDR1 and CDR2: SQVTM, ANQGSEA. The DNA of the CDR3 is TGCAGCGTTAGAGGGAGGCGCACCGGGGAGCTGTTTTTT. Protein: CSVRGRRTGELFF.

The chain recombines TRBV18 with TRBJ2-7; 12 positions match TRBD2. V lost 3 bases and J lost 4; bases outside the gene matches: 4. CDR1 and CDR2 from the germline V gene are KGHSH and LQKENI. The CDR3 spans 15 residues. The DNA of the CDR3 is TGTGCCAGCTCACCTATGACTAGCGGGAGTTACGAGCAGTACTTC. Amino acid sequence: CASSPMTSGSYEQYF.

In this sample, this clone turned up once. V is TRBV6-6 and J is TRBJ2-5; no reliable D call. The germline V gene has CDR1 MNHNY and CDR2 SVGAGI (reference sequence). V dropped 7 bases and J dropped 2 bases, with 11 bases sitting between them. This CDR3 has 13 residues. Written as DNA, the CDR3 is TGTGCCAGCACCCAAACGGGTCAAGAGACCCAGTACTTC. Its translation is CASTQTGQETQYF.

The chain combines TRBV5-8 with TRBJ1-2; possibly TRBD1 for D (5 bases). The CDR3 extends over 18 amino acids. The V gene lost 3 bases and the J gene lost 0 bases, with 21 bases spanning the gap. Per germline, CDR1 SGHTS and CDR2 YDEGEE. The CDR3 DNA reads TGTGCCAGCAGCTGGAGGGGAGGGAGAGAATTCTCTAACTATGGCTACACCTTC. The encoded protein is CASSWRGGREFSNYGYTF.

The rearrangement joins TRBV3-1 (or the pseudogene TRBV3-2) to TRBJ2-1; D is unclear. Deletions cut 2 bases from V and 10 bases from J, with 12 bases between. CDR1 LGHDT and CDR2 YNNKEL come from the germline V gene (reference sequence). The CDR3 length is 13 residues. This chain's CDR3 is CASSQQTEVEQFF. CDR3 nucleotides: TGTGCCAGCAGCCAACAGACCGAGGTCGAGCAGTTCTTC.

This chain connects TRBV6-5 to TRBJ2-7; no clear D gene. Germline loops: CDR1 MNHEY, CDR2 SVGAGI. V was shortened by 0 bases and J by 5 bases, with 8 bases between the two germline ends. There are 13 residues in the CDR3. The CDR3 DNA reads TGTGCCAGCAGTTACTCGACTTACGACGAGCAGTACTTC. It codes for CASSYSTYDEQYF.

The chain recombines TRBV20-1 with TRBJ2-7; D uncertain. With 3 bases removed from V and 3 bases from J, the gap between germline ends came to 9 bases. CDR1 DFQATT and CDR2 SNEGSKA come from the germline V gene (reference sequence). The CDR3 runs to 12 residues. This CDR3 reads CSASLVDYEQYF. The DNA of the CDR3 is TGCAGTGCTAGTCTAGTGGACTACGAGCAGTACTTC.

This chain connects TRBV21-1 to TRBJ2-7; TRBD2 is the table's D call and was not checked against the DNA. TRBV21-1 is a documented pseudogene. CDR3 length equals 12 residues. CDR3 sequence: CASPIPTYEQYF. The CDR3 coding sequence is TGTGCCAGCCCTATCCCAACCTACGAGCAGTACTTC.

The chain uses TRBV28 and TRBJ1-5, with D unresolved. This CDR3 region has 14 residues. Between the trimmed V and J ends, which lost 2 bases and 3 bases, there was a span of 8 bases. Germline loops: CDR1 MDHEN, CDR2 SYDVKM. The CDR3 region is CASSLTNFNQPQHF. CDR3 nucleotides: TGTGCCAGCAGTTTAACGAACTTCAATCAGCCCCAGCATTTT.

The rearrangement links TRBV6-5 to TRBJ2-7; 7 nucleotides align to TRBD1. Unmatched junction bases numbered 0, after V lost 6 bases and J lost 1 base. This CDR3 contains 12 residues. Germline lookup yields CDR1 MNHEY and CDR2 SVGAGI. CDR3 protein: CASSRGSYEQYF. The DNA for the CDR3 is TGTGCCAGCAGCAGGGGGTCCTACGAGCAGTACTTC.

The CDR3, as DNA: TGCAGCGTTGAAGCAGGGTGGCAAGAGACCCAGTACTTC. Translated: CSVEAGWQETQYF. The rearrangement links TRBV29-1 to TRBJ2-5; D is perhaps TRBD1 (5 bases). CDR3 length: 13 residues. The ends were cut back, 1 base at V and 2 bases at J, with 8 bases in the middle. Germline lookup yields CDR1 SQVTM and CDR2 ANQGSEA.

CDR3 loop: CASSGEGRNYEQYF. The DNA of the CDR3 is TGTGCCAGCAGTGGGGAGGGGCGGAATTACGAGCAGTACTTC. V gene TRBV25-1 combines with J gene TRBJ2-7, with 7 positions matching TRBD2. CDR3 length: 14 residues. Germline lookup yields CDR1 MGHDK and CDR2 SYGVNS. With V trimmed by 4 bases and J by 4 bases, 7 bases remained unmatched.

This chain connects TRBV4-2 to TRBJ2-2; unclear D gene. The length of the CDR3 is 16 residues. Trimming stripped 1 base from V and 1 base from J, with 10 bases between. Germline assignment: CDR1 LGHNA and CDR2 YNFKEQ. CDR3 nucleotides: TGTGCCAGCAGCCAAGCACTGAACGGGAACACCGGGGAGCTGTTTTTT. Amino acids: CASSQALNGNTGELFF.

CDR3 amino acids: CASSQDMNRENEQFF. CDR3 DNA sequence: TGTGCCAGCAGCCAAGATATGAACAGGGAAAATGAGCAGTTCTTC. The genes are TRBV4-2 and TRBJ2-1; D might be TRBD1 (6 bases). V dropped 0 bases and J dropped 7 bases, with 13 bases sitting between them. Germline V lookup: CDR1 LGHNA, CDR2 YNFKEQ. This CDR3 contains 15 residues.

This rearrangement joins TRBV9 to TRBJ2-5; possibly TRBD2 for D (5 bases). The V end lost 3 bases, the J end lost 5 bases, and 11 bases lay between the germline ends. Germline-derived CDR1 and CDR2 are SGDLS and YYNGEE. The length of the CDR3 is 13 residues. DNA of the CDR3: TGTGCCAGCAGCGCCGAGGGAGTGGAGACCCAGTACTTC. Protein sequence: CASSAEGVETQYF.

The rearrangement joins TRBV9 to TRBJ1-3; D remains ambiguous. This CDR3 is 13 amino acids long. Between the trimmed V and J ends, which lost 7 bases and 1 base, there was a span of 9 bases. CDR1 SGDLS and CDR2 YYNGEE come from the germline V gene. CDR3 region: CASGGYSGNTIYF. The CDR3 DNA is TGTGCCAGCGGAGGGTATTCTGGAAACACCATATATTTT.

The chain couples TRBV7-2 to TRBJ2-7; D remains ambiguous. CDR1 is SGHTA, CDR2 FQGNSA, per germline. The CDR3 has 16 residues. The V end lost 5 bases, the J end lost 2 bases, and 19 bases lay between the germline ends. The CDR3 here is CASSRREVPAAYEQYF. DNA of the CDR3: TGTGCCAGCAGCCGCCGCGAGGTTCCGGCGGCCTACGAGCAGTACTTC.

This clone appeared a single time. For the CDR3, the DNA is TGTGCCAGCTCACCGGGACTCCGGTCAACTAATGAAAAACTGTTTTTT. Its translation is CASSPGLRSTNEKLFF. The J gene is TRBJ1-4, the V gene TRBV18; the D gene is possibly TRBD1 (5 bases). Per germline, CDR1 KGHSH and CDR2 LQKENI. The CDR3 runs 16 residues. V shed 3 bases and J shed 0 bases, with 11 bases lying between them.

The chain couples TRBV5-1 to TRBJ2-4; the match to TRBD2 covers 9 bases. V was clipped by 4 bases and J by 9 bases; unmatched bases: 14. CDR1 is SGHRS, CDR2 YFSETQ, per germline. The CDR3 has 16 residues. CDR3 in DNA: TGCGCCAGCAGCCCGGCGGGGGCGGGAGGGCCTAGCATTCAGTACTTC. Its protein product is CASSPAGAGGPSIQYF.

V usage is TRBV7-7 and J usage is TRBJ2-2, with 7 nucleotides matching TRBD1. Per germline, CDR1 SSHAT and CDR2 FNYEAQ (reference sequence). The length of the CDR3 is 16 residues. J was trimmed by 1 base and V by 5 bases; bases with no gene match: 7. CDR3 nucleotides: TGTGCCAGCAGCGACTCGACAGGGAAGAACACCGGGGAGCTGTTTTTT. Its translation is CASSDSTGKNTGELFF.

V and J are TRBV12-5 and TRBJ1-5; TRBD1 is a possible D gene (6 bases). The V end lost 6 bases, the J end lost 0 bases, and 9 bases lay between the germline ends. Per the germline V gene, CDR1 is LGHNT and CDR2 is FRNRAP. This CDR3 is 14 amino acids long. CDR3 region: CASGAGDSNQPQHF. The CDR3 region has the DNA TGTGCTAGTGGCGCAGGGGATAGCAATCAGCCCCAGCATTTT.

This chain connects TRBV7-8 to TRBJ2-3, with 9 bases matching TRBD2. Germline assignment: CDR1 SGHVS and CDR2 FQNEAQ. The CDR3 has 19 amino acids. Trimming removed 0 bases from V and 2 bases from J; junction bases left unmatched: 12. CDR3 in amino acids: CASSLAGGRASHFTDTQYF. CDR3 nucleotides: TGTGCCAGCAGCTTAGCGGGCGGGAGGGCCTCACACTTCACAGATACGCAGTATTTT.

V and J are TRBV5-1 and TRBJ1-1; D not certain. This CDR3 has 13 amino acids. Germline assignment: CDR1 SGHRS and CDR2 YFSETQ. The germline V and J ends were trimmed by 4 bases and 5 bases, with 12 bases remaining between them. This CDR3 reads CASSPDGETEAFF. CDR3 bases: TGCGCCAGCAGCCCGGACGGGGAGACTGAAGCTTTCTTT. Complete variable domain (other parts from reference TRBV5-1 and TRBJ1-1): KAGVTQTPRYLIKTRGQQVTLSCSPISGHRSVSWYQQTPGQGLQFLFEYFSETQRNKGNFPGRFSGRQFSNSRSEMNVSTLELGDSALYLCASSPDGETEAFFGQGTRLTVV.

This chain connects TRBV20-1 to TRBJ1-2; no reliable D call. There are 11 residues in the CDR3. The V end lost 5 bases, the J end lost 2 bases, and 6 bases lay between the germline ends. Germline V gene sequence: CDR1 DFQATT, CDR2 SNEGSKA (reference sequence). CDR3 coding DNA: TGCAGTGCTTCCCTGAACTATGGCTACACCTTC. This encodes CSASLNYGYTF.

This clone was observed a few times. The chain uses TRBV2 and TRBJ1-5, with D unclear. V was shortened by 6 bases and J by 0 bases, with 9 bases between the two germline ends. Germline loops: CDR1 SNHLY, CDR2 FYNNEI. The CDR3 is made up of 14 amino acids. CDR3 bases: TGTGCCAGCAGACAAGACTATAGCAATCAGCCCCAGCATTTT. Its protein is CASRQDYSNQPQHF.

The chain couples TRBV7-2 to TRBJ2-2; D call uncertain. Between the trimmed V and J ends, which lost 5 bases and 8 bases, there was a span of 9 bases. This CDR3 comprises 12 residues. Germline values: CDR1 SGHTA, CDR2 FQGNSA. CDR3: CASSLQVGELFF. CDR3 coding DNA: TGTGCCAGCAGCCTCCAGGTTGGGGAGCTGTTTTTT.

The rearrangement links TRBV7-9 to TRBJ2-7; possibly TRBD2 for D (5 bases). The CDR3 extends over 13 amino acids. Trimming cost V 3 bases and J 5 bases, with 11 bases left between them. CDR1 and CDR2 (germline): SEHNR, FQNEAQ (reference sequence). The CDR3 region is CASSFRGVDEQYF. The CDR3 coding sequence is TGTGCCAGCAGCTTCCGGGGTGTGGACGAGCAGTACTTC. The variable domain in full, with the rest retrieved from reference TRBV7-9 and TRBJ2-7, is DTGVSQNPRHKITKRGQNVTFRCDPISEHNRLYWYRQTLGQGPEFLTYFQNEAQLEKSRLLSDRFSAERPKGSFSTLEIQRTEQGDSAMYLCASSFRGVDEQYFGPGTRLTVT.

The chain links TRBV19 to TRBJ1-5; 11 bases fit TRBD1. Germline V lookup: CDR1 LNHDA, CDR2 SQIVND (reference sequence). The CDR3 sequence is 17 residues long. V was pared by 5 bases and J by 5 bases, with 11 bases of the junction left unmatched. The CDR3 spells CASSPKQGQGAYQPQHF. CDR3 DNA: TGTGCCAGTAGTCCGAAACAAGGACAGGGGGCTTATCAGCCCCAGCATTTT.

V and J are TRBV3-1 (or the pseudogene TRBV3-2) and TRBJ2-1; TRBD2 agrees at 13 bases. The CDR3 extends over 19 amino acids. Losses at the gene ends were 7 bases for V and 8 bases for J; bases not matched to a gene: 20. Germline-derived CDR1 and CDR2 are LGHDT and YNNKEL (reference sequence). CDR3 sequence (DNA): TGTGCCAGCACCCCGGGGACTAGCGGGAAAGGGGTCGCTACCTATGAGCAGTTCTTC. Its protein is CASTPGTSGKGVATYEQFF.